Listed below are T cell receptor beta chains from one sample, sequenced in a study of shared clonotypes between healthy human individuals. Method: immunoSEQ multiplex PCR; TCRdb's copy keeps in-frame clones and lacks some. The repertoire includes millions of clones, 85% to 95% of them detected once, and 0.13% sits in the top ten. Sequencing was carried out using naive CD4+ T cells sorted from blood. These TCRs come from a man aged 18 to 29 in good health. CDR3s include the opening cysteine and the closing phenylalanine or tryptophan. Each record gives: V gene, J gene, D gene, clone size, CDR3 protein, CDR3 DNA. The D gene is left open where the match is weak. Clone sizes are given selectively: once, few, many, or a class where the clone is expanded.

>TRBV10-3|TRBJ2-7|NA|NA
CAIRIQGNTYEQYF
TGTGCCATCAGAATACAGGGAAACACCTACGAGCAGTACTTC
>TRBV6-1|TRBJ1-4|NA|NA
CASSWDLQNEKLFF
TGTGCCAGCAGTTGGGACTTGCAAAATGAAAAACTGTTTTTT
>TRBV5-1|TRBJ2-5|NA|NA
CASSLGQGSGETQYF
TGCGCCAGCAGCTTGGGACAGGGTAGCGGAGAGACCCAGTACTTC
>TRBV10-3|TRBJ2-1|NA|NA
CAISVRGSDEQFF
TGTGCCATCAGTGTCCGCGGGTCGGATGAGCAGTTCTTC
>TRBV18|TRBJ1-1|TRBD1|NA
CASSPPDRATAFF
TGTGCCAGCTCACCCCCAGACAGGGCCACGGCTTTCTTT
>TRBV6-5|TRBJ2-5|NA|NA
CASSTIGEQYF
TGTGCCAGCAGTACCATTGGGGAGCAGTACTTC
>TRBV5-1|TRBJ2-3|NA|NA
CASSTGPVTDTQYF
TGCGCCAGCAGCACGGGACCGGTCACAGATACGCAGTATTTT
>TRBV5-1|TRBJ2-7|TRBD1|once
CASSLIQNRDSSYEQYF
TGCGCCAGCAGCTTGATTCAGAACAGGGACAGCTCCTACGAGCAGTACTTC
>TRBV5-1|TRBJ2-5|TRBD1|once
CASTPYDRDQETQYF
TGCGCCAGCACCCCTTATGACAGGGATCAAGAGACCCAGTACTTC
>TRBV29-1|TRBJ2-2|NA|NA
CSVVIPGEGRTGELFF
TGCAGCGTTGTTATACCTGGTGAGGGTAGGACCGGGGAGCTGTTTTTT
>TRBV18|TRBJ2-3|TRBD2|NA
CASSPLLAVVTDTQYF
TGTGCCAGCTCACCGCTACTAGCGGTGGTCACAGATACGCAGTATTTT
>TRBV28|TRBJ2-7|NA|NA
CASSLLANFYSSYEQYF
TGTGCCAGCAGTTTATTGGCAAACTTTTATAGCTCCTACGAGCAGTACTTC
>TRBV5-1|TRBJ2-2|TRBD2|NA
CASSDGGRPNTGELFF
TGCGCCAGCAGCGATGGCGGGAGACCGAACACCGGGGAGCTGTTTTTT
>TRBV13|TRBJ2-2|TRBD2|NA
CASSLRTGGASGELFF
TGTGCCAGCAGCTTAAGGACCGGGGGGGCCTCCGGGGAGCTGTTTTTT
>TRBV7-9|TRBJ2-7|NA|once
CASSLGRTGVSYEQYF
TGTGCCAGCAGCTTAGGAAGGACTGGAGTGTCCTACGAGCAGTACTTC
>TRBV10-3|TRBJ2-2|NA|NA
CAIRGRATSVLSGTAGELFF
TGTGCCATCAGAGGGCGTGCGACTAGTGTACTCTCGGGGACCGCCGGGGAGCTGTTTTTT
>TRBV25-1|TRBJ2-7|TRBD2|NA
CASSASGGSYEQYF
TGTGCCAGCAGTGCTAGCGGGGGTTCCTACGAGCAGTACTTC
>TRBV6-6|TRBJ1-1|TRBD1|NA
CASRGTGRGPEAFF
TGTGCCAGCAGAGGGACAGGCCGGGGCCCTGAAGCTTTCTTT
>TRBV6-5|TRBJ2-7|NA|NA
CASSPVRADEQYF
TGTGCCAGCAGTCCCGTGCGAGCGGACGAGCAGTACTTC
>TRBV6-1|TRBJ1-6|TRBD1|NA
CARGQGTGNSPLHF
TGTGCCAGGGGACAGGGAACGGGGAATTCACCCCTCCACTTT
>TRBV7-2|TRBJ2-1|NA|NA
CASSLKVGPLRNEQFF
TGTGCCAGCAGCTTAAAAGTGGGACCCCTTAGGAATGAGCAGTTCTTC
>TRBV29-1|TRBJ2-5|NA|NA
CSVVLLEFGETQYF
TGCAGCGTTGTTCTCCTCGAATTCGGAGAGACCCAGTACTTC
>TRBV30|TRBJ2-3|TRBD2|NA
CAWTSGITDTQYF
TGTGCCTGGACTAGCGGGATCACAGATACGCAGTATTTT
>TRBV5-1|TRBJ2-5|NA|NA
CASSSKGGQETQYF
TGCGCCAGCAGCTCAAAAGGGGGGCAAGAGACCCAGTACTTC